A selection of T cell receptor beta chains follows, all from one sample in a study of T-cell reconstitution after alpha-beta-depleted transplantation in children. Each CDR3 protein gets one entry after TCRdb re-called the PCR reads with MiXCR. Among some 530,000 distinct CDR3 sequences listed, around an eighth were seen once. This specimen consisted of PBMCs from the stem cell graft donor, obtained from the stem cell graft. These TCRs come from a human donor who donated a stem cell graft to a child with combined immunodeficiency. The CDR3 runs from the conserved cysteine through the conserved F or W. Fields, in order: CDR3 DNA, CDR3 protein, V gene, D gene, clone size, J gene. The D gene is left open where the match is weak. Size values are once, few and many counts, or a class for expanded clones, and some rows have none.

DNA: TGTGCCAGCAGCCATTCAACCTGGGACAGGGGGCATGAGACCCAGTACTTC; CDR3: CASSHSTWDRGHETQYF; V: TRBV7-2; D: TRBD1; size: many; J: TRBJ2-5
DNA: TGTGCCAGCTCATCATACATGGGATCCCCAAACTACGAGCAGTACTTC; CDR3: CASSSYMGSPNYEQYF; V: TRBV18; D: -; size: -; J: TRBJ2-7
DNA: TGTGCCAGCGTTAGCCTGCATGAAGCTTTCTTT; CDR3: CASVSLHEAFF; V: TRBV25-1; D: -; size: many; J: TRBJ1-1
DNA: TGTGCCAGCAGTTACTCGAAGGGCGGGGGTTGGACTAGCGGGGCCCATGAGCAGTTCTTC; CDR3: CASSYSKGGGWTSGAHEQFF; V: TRBV6-2/TRBV6-3; D: TRBD2; size: -; J: TRBJ2-1
DNA: TGTGCCAGCAGTGCTCGGGAGATCGGCTACGAGCAGTACTTC; CDR3: CASSAREIGYEQYF; V: TRBV28; D: -; size: -; J: TRBJ2-7
DNA: TGTGCCAGCACCCCTGGGGCGGGGGGCTGGAATGAGCAGTTCTTC; CDR3: CASTPGAGGWNEQFF; V: TRBV12-3/TRBV12-4; D: TRBD2; size: -; J: TRBJ2-1
DNA: TGTGCCAGCAGTTGGGAGGGAGGCTACGAGCAGTACTTC; CDR3: CASSWEGGYEQYF; V: TRBV12-3/TRBV12-4; D: TRBD2; size: few; J: TRBJ2-7
DNA: TGTGCCAGCAGTGACCTCGGGCCTCCCAATGAAAAACTGTTTTTT; CDR3: CASSDLGPPNEKLFF; V: TRBV25-1; D: -; size: few; J: TRBJ1-4
DNA: TGCAGCGTTGTTTCGACAGGGGAACGAGAGCAGTACTTC; CDR3: CSVVSTGEREQYF; V: TRBV29-1; D: TRBD1; size: -; J: TRBJ2-7
DNA: TGTGCCAGCAGCTTAGCCTCGGCTTCCTCTGGAAACACCATATATTTT; CDR3: CASSLASASSGNTIYF; V: TRBV7-6; D: -; size: few; J: TRBJ1-3
DNA: TGTGCCAGCAGCCAAGGAAGAGGCACAGGGTACGAGCAGTACTTC; CDR3: CASSQGRGTGYEQYF; V: TRBV3-1; D: -; size: many; J: TRBJ2-7
DNA: TGTGCCAGCAGTCCCACCCAAATATACTACGAGCAGTACTTC; CDR3: CASSPTQIYYEQYF; V: TRBV6-1; D: -; size: few; J: TRBJ2-7
DNA: TGTGCCAGCAGTTTTGAGGAGGGTTCTGGGGCCAACGTCCTGACTTTC; CDR3: CASSFEEGSGANVLTF; V: TRBV12-3/TRBV12-4; D: -; size: few; J: TRBJ2-6
DNA: TGTGCCAGCAGCCGTGGACTAGCGGGAGATACGCAGTATTTT; CDR3: CASSRGLAGDTQYF; V: TRBV7-6; D: TRBD2; size: -; J: TRBJ2-3
DNA: TGCAGTGCTAGTAGGGACACCGGTTACAATGAGCAGTTCTTC; CDR3: CSASRDTGYNEQFF; V: TRBV20-1; D: -; size: -; J: TRBJ2-1
DNA: TGCAGTGCTACGGGCGCGAATCAGCCCCAGCATTTT; CDR3: CSATGANQPQHF; V: TRBV20-1; D: -; size: many; J: TRBJ1-5
DNA: TGTGCCAGCAGTTTTGGCTTTTCCTACGAGCAGTACTTC; CDR3: CASSFGFSYEQYF; V: TRBV6-2/TRBV6-3; D: -; size: many; J: TRBJ2-7
DNA: TGTGCCAGCAGTTTCGCGGCAGGCTACGAGCAGTACTTC; CDR3: CASSFAAGYEQYF; V: TRBV12-3/TRBV12-4; D: -; size: many; J: TRBJ2-7
DNA: TGTGCCAGCAGCCACGGGGGGGACACTGAAGCTTTCTTT; CDR3: CASSHGGDTEAFF; V: TRBV13; D: -; size: few; J: TRBJ1-1
DNA: TGCGCCAGCAGCCAAGTACTAGACCACTTCACAGATACGCAGTATTTT; CDR3: CASSQVLDHFTDTQYF; V: TRBV4-1; D: -; size: few; J: TRBJ2-3
DNA: TGTGCCAGCAGTTTAGGGGAGGGGATTACAACAGATACGCAGTATTTT; CDR3: CASSLGEGITTDTQYF; V: TRBV12-3/TRBV12-4; D: TRBD2; size: -; J: TRBJ2-3
DNA: TGTGCCACCAGCAGAGATGGTTCGACAGGGGGCTTGACAGATACGCAGTATTTT; CDR3: CATSRDGSTGGLTDTQYF; V: TRBV15; D: TRBD1; size: many; J: TRBJ2-3
DNA: TGCAGCGTTGACCCCTCGGGACAGAGGTGCGAGCAGTACTTC; CDR3: CSVDPSGQRCEQYF; V: TRBV29-1; D: TRBD1; size: once; J: TRBJ2-7
DNA: TGCAGTGCTCTCAGGGTTGGAGGGGGCTCCTACAATGAGCAGTTCTTC; CDR3: CSALRVGGGSYNEQFF; V: TRBV20-1; D: -; size: -; J: TRBJ2-1